This T cell receptor beta chain was captured by sequencing in a study of T cell responses to AZD1222 COVID-19 vaccine. Background on the study: Analyses pooled second doses at about 4 or about 12 weeks.

Broader study findings: Baseline antibody screening turned up just 6 or 7 seropositive AZD1222 recipients. Among the donors, most were white British and more were female, and clonal diversity was possibly underestimated. Spike as a whole was targeted by vaccine-associated CD4 TCRs, dominant at 160-218 and 743-854.

Assay: immunoSEQ multiplex PCR; the TCRdb copy retains only in-frame clones and omits some. The sample holds 130,000 or so clones; over 90% are singletons and the top ten take roughly 1%. Concerning this clone itself: Its antigen is undetermined.

Germline V gene data show CDR1 as SGHDT and CDR2 as YYEEEE. The CDR3 loop spans 15 amino acids. With 4 bases removed from V and 0 bases from J, the gap between germline ends came to 11 bases. The sequences come from peripheral blood, collected on day 0 of AZD1222 vaccination. This TCR was sampled from an adult in good health. The rearrangement joins TRBV5-6 to TRBJ1-3; no definite D call. CDR3 in amino acids: CASSGPRFSGNTIYF. For the CDR3, the DNA is TGTGCCAGCAGCGGACCTCGGTTCTCTGGAAACACCATATATTTT.